What follows describes a single T cell receptor (beta chain). Its target is unknown. The sample is drawn from a study of cytomegalovirus exposure and HLA in healthy donors. Across the whole study: There were under 140 million unique TCR beta sequences, drawn from 180 million or so T cells, in an earlier analysis.

General observations from the study: The listing of 150 to 200 TCR beta chains classed them as cytomegalovirus-associated. Later on, an analysis showed TCR association rates differing by HLA locus, with DRB1 the most and HLA-C the fewest.

The PCR made use of 60 Vbeta and 13 Jbeta primers. Method: immunoSEQ multiplex PCR; TCRdb's copy keeps in-frame clones and lacks some. Here the sample spans approximately 100,000 clones, about three quarters being singletons. This CDR3 is 15 amino acids long. Germline values: CDR1 SGHTA, CDR2 FQGNSA. The J segment lost 1 base and the V segment lost 6 bases, leaving 3 bases of the junction unmatched. The chain links TRBV7-2 to TRBJ2-5, with 12 bases matching TRBD2. The sample comprised PBMCs. This TCR was recovered from a female donor in good health and CMV-seronegative. The CDR3 DNA follows: TGTGCCAGCAGATGGACTAGCGGGGCCCAAGAGACCCAGTACTTC. This encodes CASRWTSGAQETQYF.